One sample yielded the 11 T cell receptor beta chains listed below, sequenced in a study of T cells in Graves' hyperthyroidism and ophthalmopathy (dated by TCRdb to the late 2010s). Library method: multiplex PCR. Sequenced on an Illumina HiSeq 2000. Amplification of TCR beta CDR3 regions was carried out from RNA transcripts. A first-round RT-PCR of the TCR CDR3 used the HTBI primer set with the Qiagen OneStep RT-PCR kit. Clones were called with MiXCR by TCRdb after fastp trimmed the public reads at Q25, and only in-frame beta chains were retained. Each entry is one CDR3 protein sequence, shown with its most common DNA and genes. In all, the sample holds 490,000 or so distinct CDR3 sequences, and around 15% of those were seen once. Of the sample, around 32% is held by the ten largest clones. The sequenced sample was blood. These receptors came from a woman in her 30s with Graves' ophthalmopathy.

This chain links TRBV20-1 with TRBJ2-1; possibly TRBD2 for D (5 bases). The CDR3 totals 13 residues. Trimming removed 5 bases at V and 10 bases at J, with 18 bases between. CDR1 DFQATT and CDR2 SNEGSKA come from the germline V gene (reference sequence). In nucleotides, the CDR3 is TGCAGTGCTCAGTTTCCGAGGACGGGGGAGCAGTTCTTC. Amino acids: CSAQFPRTGEQFF.

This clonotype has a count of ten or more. DNA for the CDR3: TGTGCCAGCAGTTACGGGCTAGTTGGAAATGAGCAGTTCTTC. Protein: CASSYGLVGNEQFF. The chain employs TRBV6-5 and TRBJ2-1; D not certain. There are 14 residues in the CDR3. The ends were cut back, 2 bases at V and 7 bases at J, with 12 bases in the middle. From germline, CDR1 is MNHEY and CDR2 SVGAGI.

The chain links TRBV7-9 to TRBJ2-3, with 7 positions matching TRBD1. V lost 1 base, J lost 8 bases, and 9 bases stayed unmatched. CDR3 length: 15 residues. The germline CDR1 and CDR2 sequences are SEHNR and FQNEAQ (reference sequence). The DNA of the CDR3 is TGTGCCAGCAGCTTAGAGGGCAGGGGGTTTGCTACGCAGTATTTT. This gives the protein CASSLEGRGFATQYF.

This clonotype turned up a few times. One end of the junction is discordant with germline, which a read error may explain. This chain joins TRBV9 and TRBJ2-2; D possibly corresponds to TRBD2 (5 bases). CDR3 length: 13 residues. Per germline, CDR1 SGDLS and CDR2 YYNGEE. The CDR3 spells CASSQDGTGELLF. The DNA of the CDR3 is TGTGCCAGCAGCCAAGATGGCACCGGGGAGCTGCTTTTT.

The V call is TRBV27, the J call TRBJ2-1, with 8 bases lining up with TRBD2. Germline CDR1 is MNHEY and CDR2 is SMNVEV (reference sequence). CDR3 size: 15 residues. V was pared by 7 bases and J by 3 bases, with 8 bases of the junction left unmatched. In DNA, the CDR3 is TGTGCCAGCAAACAAGCGGGAGATTTCTACAATGAGCAGTTCTTC. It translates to CASKQAGDFYNEQFF.

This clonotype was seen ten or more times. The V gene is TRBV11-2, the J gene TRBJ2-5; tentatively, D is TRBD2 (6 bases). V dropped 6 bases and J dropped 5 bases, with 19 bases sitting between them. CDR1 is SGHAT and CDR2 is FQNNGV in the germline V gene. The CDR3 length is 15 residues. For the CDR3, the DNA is TGTGCCAGCAGGTTTAGCGGTGGGCAAGGGGAGACCCAGTACTTC. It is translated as CASRFSGGQGETQYF.

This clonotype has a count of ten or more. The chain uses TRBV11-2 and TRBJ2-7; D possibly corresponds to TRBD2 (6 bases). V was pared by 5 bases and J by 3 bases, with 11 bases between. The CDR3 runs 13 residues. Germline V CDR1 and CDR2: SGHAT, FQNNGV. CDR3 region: CASSGSGVYEQYF. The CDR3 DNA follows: TGTGCCAGCAGCGGCTCGGGGGTCTACGAGCAGTACTTC. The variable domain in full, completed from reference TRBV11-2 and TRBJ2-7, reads EAGVAQSPRYKIIEKRQSVAFWCNPISGHATLYWYQQILGQGPKLLIQFQNNGVVDDSQLPKDRFSAERLKGVDSTLKIQPAKLEDSAVYLCASSGSGVYEQYFGPGTRLTVT.

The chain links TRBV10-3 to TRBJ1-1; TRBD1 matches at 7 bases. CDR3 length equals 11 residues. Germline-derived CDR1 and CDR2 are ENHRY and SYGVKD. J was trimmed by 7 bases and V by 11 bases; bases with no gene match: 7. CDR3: CAARQGDEAFF. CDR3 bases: TGTGCCGCCCGACAGGGAGATGAAGCTTTCTTT.

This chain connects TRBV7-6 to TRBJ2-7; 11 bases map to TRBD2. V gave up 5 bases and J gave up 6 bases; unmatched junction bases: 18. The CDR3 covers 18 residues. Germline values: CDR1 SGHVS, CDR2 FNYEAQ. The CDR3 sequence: CASSPQGTSGSPRGEQYF. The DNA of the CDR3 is TGTGCCAGCAGCCCCCAGGGGACTAGCGGATCCCCTCGGGGCGAGCAGTACTTC.

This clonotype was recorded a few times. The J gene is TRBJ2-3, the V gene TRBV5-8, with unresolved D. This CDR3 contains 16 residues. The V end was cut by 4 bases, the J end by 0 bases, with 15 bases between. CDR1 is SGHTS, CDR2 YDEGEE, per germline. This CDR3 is CASSQGLMPSTDTQYF. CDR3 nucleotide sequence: TGTGCCAGCAGCCAAGGGTTGATGCCTAGCACAGATACGCAGTATTTT.

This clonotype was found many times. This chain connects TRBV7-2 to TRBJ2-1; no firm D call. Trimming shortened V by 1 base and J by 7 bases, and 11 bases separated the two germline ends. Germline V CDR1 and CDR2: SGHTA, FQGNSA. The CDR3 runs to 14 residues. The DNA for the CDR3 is TGTGCCAGCAGCTTAGGAAGTAGCTTGAATGAGCAGTTCTTC. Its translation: CASSLGSSLNEQFF.